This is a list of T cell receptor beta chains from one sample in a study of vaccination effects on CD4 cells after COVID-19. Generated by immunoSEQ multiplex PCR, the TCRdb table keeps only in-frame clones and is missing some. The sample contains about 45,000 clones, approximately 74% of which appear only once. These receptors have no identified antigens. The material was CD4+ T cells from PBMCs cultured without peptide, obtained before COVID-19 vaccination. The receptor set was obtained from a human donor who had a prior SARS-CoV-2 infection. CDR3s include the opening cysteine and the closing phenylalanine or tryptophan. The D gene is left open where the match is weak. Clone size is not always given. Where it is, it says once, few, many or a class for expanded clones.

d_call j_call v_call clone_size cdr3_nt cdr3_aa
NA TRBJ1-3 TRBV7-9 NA TGTGCCAGCAGCTTAGGAGGATCTGGAAACACCATATATTTT CASSLGGSGNTIYF
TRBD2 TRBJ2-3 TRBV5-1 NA TGCGCCAGCAGCTTATTTGCGGGAGGAGGCACAGATACGCAGTATTTT CASSLFAGGGTDTQYF
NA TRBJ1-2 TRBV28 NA TGTGCCAGCAGCCAAAGGAACAGGGCTTATGGCTACACCTTC CASSQRNRAYGYTF
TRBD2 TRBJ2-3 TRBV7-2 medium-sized TGTGCCAGCAGCCAGAGGGGCGGGAGTATCCCAGATACGCAGTATTTT CASSQRGGSIPDTQYF
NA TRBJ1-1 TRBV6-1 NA TGTGCCAGCAGTGAAAATCGTCTGGCAGGGAACACTGAAGCTTTCTTT CASSENRLAGNTEAFF
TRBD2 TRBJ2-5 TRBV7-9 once TGTGCCAGCAGCTTAGGGCTAGCGGGAGTCAGAAAGACCCAGTACTTC CASSLGLAGVRKTQYF
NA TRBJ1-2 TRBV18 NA TGTGCCAGCTCCGCGGCGGTCAACTATGGCTACACCTTC CASSAAVNYGYTF
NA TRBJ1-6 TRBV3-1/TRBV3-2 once TGTGCCAGCAGCCCGTCAGGTGGGGATTCACCCCTCCACTTT CASSPSGGDSPLHF
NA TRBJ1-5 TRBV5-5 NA TGTGCCAGCAGCGCCGGGGGCGGCAATCAGCCCCAGCATTTT CASSAGGGNQPQHF
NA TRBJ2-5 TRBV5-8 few TGTGCCAGCAGCTTGTTACCGAGGGTTGGGACCCAGTACTTC CASSLLPRVGTQYF
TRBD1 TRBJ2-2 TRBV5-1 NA TGCGCCAGCAGCTTGCAGACAGGGATCACCGGGGAGCTGTTTTTT CASSLQTGITGELFF
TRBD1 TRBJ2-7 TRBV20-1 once TGCAGTGCTAGTTCTGGGACAGTCTCCTACGAGCAGTACTTC CSASSGTVSYEQYF
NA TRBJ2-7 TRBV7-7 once TGTGCTAGCAGCTTAGCAGCTTCCTACGAGCAGTACTTC CASSLAASYEQYF
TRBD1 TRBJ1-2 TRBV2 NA TGTGCCAGCAGTCGGAGACAGGGAACAGGCTACACCTTC CASSRRQGTGYTF
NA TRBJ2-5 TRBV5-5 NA TGTGCCAGCAGCCAGGCATCCACCCAGTACTTC CASSQASTQYF
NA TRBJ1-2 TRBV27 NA TGTGCCAGCAGTTTATCGTGGCAGGGCGGGTTCTTTGGCTACACCTTC CASSLSWQGGFFGYTF
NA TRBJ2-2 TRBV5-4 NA TGTGCCAGCAGCCAAGGCGGCACGAACACCGGGGAGCTGTTTTTT CASSQGGTNTGELFF
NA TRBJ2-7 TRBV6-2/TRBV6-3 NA TGTGCCAGCAGTCCCTCCGCTAGTCCAGGGTCCTACGAGCAGTACTTC CASSPSASPGSYEQYF
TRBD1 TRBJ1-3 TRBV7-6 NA TGTGCCAGCAGCTCCTTAAAGGACAGGGGGACCCTCTCTGGAAACACCATATATTTT CASSSLKDRGTLSGNTIYF
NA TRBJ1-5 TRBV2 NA TGTGCCAGCAGGTCGGGACAATTCTGGCAGCCCCAGCATTTT CASRSGQFWQPQHF
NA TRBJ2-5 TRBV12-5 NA TGTGCTAGTGGACCTTCCTCTATGGTGACCCAGTACTTC CASGPSSMVTQYF
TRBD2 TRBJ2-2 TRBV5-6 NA TGTGCCAGCAACGCCCTAGCGGGAAACACCGGGGAGCTGTTTTTT CASNALAGNTGELFF
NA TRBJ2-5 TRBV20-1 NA TGCAGTGCTAGTAGGGGGTTTGAGACCCAGTACTTC CSASRGFETQYF
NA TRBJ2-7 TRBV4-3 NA TGCGCCAGCTCTAAGGGACTTGGCCTCTACGAGCAGTACTTC CASSKGLGLYEQYF
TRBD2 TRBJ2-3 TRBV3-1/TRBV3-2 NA TGTGCCAGCAGCAGCGCTGGGGCCACTAGCGGGACTAGCACAGATACGCAGTATTTT CASSSAGATSGTSTDTQYF
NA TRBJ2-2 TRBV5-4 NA TGTGCTTGGGGTTTGTCGAACACCGGGGAGCTGTTTTTT CAWGLSNTGELFF
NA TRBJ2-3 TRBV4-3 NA TGCGCCAGCAGCCAAGAGCGGGCGGGCACAGATACGCAGTATTTT CASSQERAGTDTQYF
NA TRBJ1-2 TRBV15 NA TGTGCCACCAGCCCCGATCTATACTATGGCTACACCTTC CATSPDLYYGYTF
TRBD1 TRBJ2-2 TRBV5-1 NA TGCGCCAGCACCCCGGACAGGGGGGACACCGGGGAGCTGTTTTTT CASTPDRGDTGELFF
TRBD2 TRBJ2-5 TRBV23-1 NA TGCGCCAGCAGCCGGGGGGGGCGAGAGACCCAGTACTTC CASSRGGRETQYF
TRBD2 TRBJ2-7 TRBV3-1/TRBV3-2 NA TGTGCCAGCAGCCGCGGACTAGCGGCCTCCTACGAGCAGTACTTC CASSRGLAASYEQYF
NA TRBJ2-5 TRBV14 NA TGTGCCAGCAGCCAAGTCTGGGCCGAGACCCAGTACTTC CASSQVWAETQYF
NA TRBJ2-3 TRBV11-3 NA TGTGCCAGCAGCAGGGACGGCTTTAGCACAGATACGCAGTATTTT CASSRDGFSTDTQYF
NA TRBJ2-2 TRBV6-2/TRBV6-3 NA TGTGCCAGCAGCCCCCGAGGGGAGCACTGGACCCGGAAAATGCGCGCGAACACCGGGGAGCTGTTTTTT CASSPRGEHWTRKMRANTGELFF
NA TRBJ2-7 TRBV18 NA TGTGCCAGCTCACCAGCCTCTAGGAACGAGCAGTACTTC CASSPASRNEQYF
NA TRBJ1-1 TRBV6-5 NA TGTGCCAGCACCTCCAGGTGGGGGAGCACTGAAGCTTTCTTT CASTSRWGSTEAFF
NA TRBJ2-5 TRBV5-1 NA TGCGCCAGCAGCAGGGGGAGGCGGGAGACCCAGTACTTC CASSRGRRETQYF
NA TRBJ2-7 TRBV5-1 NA TGCGCCAGCAGCCAAACCACAGGGAACGAGCAGTACTTC CASSQTTGNEQYF
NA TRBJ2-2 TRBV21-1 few TGTGCCAGCAGCAATCCCCTACCGAACACCGGGGAGCTGTTTTTT CASSNPLPNTGELFF